A selection of T cell receptor beta chains follows, all from one sample in a study of a mutant IDH1 vaccine in newly diagnosed glioma. Here immunoSEQ multiplex PCR was the method, and the copy in TCRdb shows in-frame clones only, minus some. The repertoire consists of roughly 44,000 clones, with 81% occurring once and the leading ten covering roughly 5%. Antigens of these TCRs are unknown. Source: PBMCs, taken from a glioma patient whose treatment included an IDH1 peptide vaccine. The receptors shown here come from a woman aged 40 to 50 with glioma. Some clones in this sample may be carry-over from other donors' samples. Both conserved end residues are part of each CDR3. A D gene is named only where the DNA matches it firmly. Clone sizes are given selectively: once, few, many, or a class where the clone is expanded.

v_gene,j_gene,d_gene,abundance,CDR3aa,CDR3nt
TRBV9,TRBJ2-1,-,-,CASSVAGRGGNEQFF,TGTGCCAGCAGCGTAGCAGGAAGAGGGGGCAATGAGCAGTTCTTC
TRBV19,TRBJ1-1,-,once,CASSVNTEAFF,TGTGCCAGTAGCGTGAACACTGAAGCTTTCTTT
TRBV7-2,TRBJ1-1,-,-,CASSVSGNTEAFF,TGTGCCAGCAGCGTCAGCGGGAACACTGAAGCTTTCTTT
TRBV18,TRBJ2-5,-,-,CASSLGLGGRLETQYF,TGTGCCAGCTCACTCGGACTGGGTGGGAGGCTGGAGACCCAGTACTTC
TRBV9,TRBJ1-1,-,-,CASSGQGPNTEAFF,TGTGCCAGCAGCGGTCAGGGGCCGAACACTGAAGCTTTCTTT
TRBV29-1,TRBJ1-4,-,-,CIVGDEKLFF,TGTATTGTCGGGGATGAAAAACTGTTTTTT
TRBV29-1,TRBJ1-2,-,once,CSVEKKGTTYGYTF,TGCAGCGTTGAAAAAAAAGGGACAACCTATGGCTACACCTTC
TRBV6-6,TRBJ1-3,-,-,CASSDWDHSGNTIYF,TGTGCCAGCAGCGACTGGGATCACTCTGGAAACACCATATATTTT
TRBV2,TRBJ2-6,-,-,CASRYGANVLTF,TGTGCCAGCAGGTACGGGGCCAACGTCCTGACTTTC
TRBV6-6,TRBJ2-7,TRBD1,-,CATISGQGGHEQYF,TGTGCCACTATCTCGGGACAGGGGGGACACGAGCAGTACTTC
TRBV4-2,TRBJ2-1,TRBD2,-,CASSQKTSGGAYEQFF,TGTGCCAGCAGCCAAAAAACTAGCGGGGGGGCCTATGAGCAGTTCTTC
TRBV7-2,TRBJ2-3,-,-,CASSDRGQTSDTQYF,TGTGCCAGCAGCGACCGTGGACAGACATCAGATACGCAGTATTTT
TRBV28,TRBJ1-5,TRBD1,-,CASSRDSYSNQPQHF,TGTGCCAGCAGTCGGGACAGTTATAGCAATCAGCCCCAGCATTTT
TRBV7-2,TRBJ2-5,TRBD2,-,CATRSSGVGETQYF,TGTGCCACTCGGTCTAGCGGGGTCGGGGAGACCCAGTACTTC
TRBV27,TRBJ2-7,TRBD2,-,CASSLSPVQAGEQYF,TGTGCCAGCAGTTTATCTCCGGTCCAAGCGGGGGAGCAGTACTTC
TRBV4-1,TRBJ1-5,-,-,CASSQRVSNQPQHF,TGCGCCAGCAGCCAGCGTGTAAGCAATCAGCCCCAGCATTTT
TRBV6-1,TRBJ2-6,-,once,CASSENYSGANVLTF,TGTGCCAGCAGTGAAAACTACTCTGGGGCCAACGTCCTGACTTTC
TRBV5-8,TRBJ2-3,-,-,CASSLRRKRTDTQYF,TGTGCCAGCAGCCTCAGAAGGAAGAGGACAGATACGCAGTATTTT
TRBV5-6,TRBJ2-7,TRBD1,once,CASSFGTGPYEQYF,TGTGCCAGCAGCTTCGGGACAGGGCCCTACGAGCAGTACTTC
TRBV7-6,TRBJ2-2,-,-,CASSLATELFF,TGTGCCAGCAGCTTAGCTACCGAGCTGTTTTTT
TRBV19,TRBJ2-3,TRBD2,-,CASSIRASGRGTQYF,TGTGCCAGTAGTATAAGGGCTAGCGGGAGGGGTACGCAGTATTTT
TRBV4-1,TRBJ2-5,-,-,CASSQRAQETQYF,TGCGCCAGCAGCCAAAGAGCCCAAGAGACCCAGTACTTC
TRBV28,TRBJ1-5,-,-,CASIPAGNQPQHF,TGTGCCAGCATTCCCGCGGGCAATCAGCCCCAGCATTTT
TRBV7-3,TRBJ1-1,-,-,CASSLERGSSAFF,TGTGCCAGCAGCTTGGAAAGGGGCTCCTCGGCTTTCTTT
TRBV28,TRBJ1-1,-,-,CASSSVNTEAFF,TGTGCCAGCAGTTCCGTGAACACTGAAGCTTTCTTT
TRBV5-6,TRBJ2-7,TRBD2,-,CASSPDGTTYEQYF,TGTGCCAGCAGCCCGGACGGGACTACCTACGAGCAGTACTTC
TRBV7-7,TRBJ2-5,-,-,CASSLAAGTQYF,TGTGCTAGCAGCTTGGCGGCGGGGACCCAGTACTTC
TRBV7-2,TRBJ2-7,-,-,CASSLGLDYEQYF,TGTGCCAGCAGCTTGGGACTCGACTACGAGCAGTACTTC
TRBV19,TRBJ2-1,TRBD1,few,CASSRGQGVTYNEQFF,TGTGCCAGTAGCCGAGGACAGGGAGTTACCTACAATGAGCAGTTCTTC
TRBV6-5,TRBJ1-1,TRBD1,-,CASSYVGQAKNTEAFF,TGTGCCAGCAGTTACGTTGGACAGGCTAAGAACACTGAAGCTTTCTTT
TRBV6-5,TRBJ1-4,-,-,CASSYRGGREKLFF,TGTGCCAGCAGTTACAGAGGGGGACGGGAAAAACTGTTTTTT
TRBV7-6,TRBJ2-5,-,-,CASSSPRGSHQETQYF,TGTGCCAGCAGCTCCCCTCGAGGGTCTCACCAAGAGACCCAGTACTTC
TRBV9,TRBJ2-1,-,-,CASSVGPDWESEQFF,TGTGCCAGCAGCGTAGGTCCGGACTGGGAAAGTGAGCAGTTCTTC
TRBV6-5,TRBJ1-1,-,-,CASSYSTRGGTEAFF,TGTGCCAGCAGTTACTCGACCCGGGGTGGTACTGAAGCTTTCTTT
TRBV7-9,TRBJ2-7,-,-,CASSLEVVGSPYEQYF,TGTGCCAGCAGCTTAGAAGTCGTAGGGTCCCCTTACGAGCAGTACTTC
TRBV21-1,TRBJ2-7,-,-,CASRDLDGRAVEQYF,TGTGCCAGCAGGGACCTTGATGGGAGGGCGGTCGAGCAGTACTTC
TRBV7-2,TRBJ2-3,-,-,CASSLKVSRSGVTDTQYF,TGTGCCAGCAGCTTAAAAGTTTCGCGTAGCGGAGTCACAGATACGCAGTATTTT
TRBV7-2,TRBJ2-1,-,-,CASSGEISYNEQFF,TGTGCCAGCAGCGGTGAAATCTCCTACAATGAGCAGTTCTTC